The 13 T cell receptor beta chains listed next were all sequenced from one sample in a study of blood T cell repertoires in COVID-19. Libraries were prepared by immunoSEQ multiplex PCR; TCRdb keeps only in-frame clonotypes and omits some of them. The repertoire includes 470,000 or so clones, nearly 90% of them detected once, and roughly 1.8% sits in the top ten. The source material was PBMCs or T cells enriched from blood (not recorded which). The receptors stem from a woman younger than 30 with acute COVID-19.

V and J are TRBV11-2 and TRBJ2-7, with 8 positions matching TRBD1. Losses at the gene ends were 0 bases for V and 4 bases for J; bases not matched to a gene: 5. This CDR3 is 15 amino acids long. From germline, CDR1 is SGHAT and CDR2 FQNNGV. The CDR3 loop reads CASSLDFNRGYEQYF. In DNA, the CDR3 is TGTGCCAGCAGCTTAGATTTCAACAGGGGGTACGAGCAGTACTTC.

The chain links TRBV27 to TRBJ2-4; TRBD2 aligns across 9 bases. Losses at the gene ends were 4 bases for V and 0 bases for J; bases not matched to a gene: 7. This CDR3 comprises 17 residues. The germline CDR1 and CDR2 sequences are MNHEY and SMNVEV (reference sequence). This chain's CDR3 is CASSSLWRGGAKNIQYF. Here the CDR3 DNA reads TGTGCCAGCAGTTCCCTCTGGCGGGGGGGAGCCAAAAACATTCAGTACTTC.

This rearrangement joins TRBV5-1 to TRBJ1-4; a weak D match, TRBD1 (5 bases). V was cut by 4 bases and J by 0 bases, with 10 bases left in between. This CDR3 region has 15 residues. The germline gives CDR1 SGHRS, CDR2 YFSETQ. CDR3 in amino acids: CASSGQGPTNEKLFF. DNA of the CDR3: TGCGCCAGCAGCGGGCAGGGTCCAACTAATGAAAAACTGTTTTTT.

The chain recombines TRBV12-3 or TRBV12-4 with TRBJ2-7; D remains ambiguous. The CDR3 runs to 12 residues. V shed 1 base and J shed 4 bases, with 5 bases lying between them. The CDR3: CASSLDRYEQYF. CDR3 in DNA: TGTGCCAGCAGTTTAGATAGATACGAGCAGTACTTC.

The rearrangement links TRBV20-1 to TRBJ1-5, with TRBD1 matching 7 bases. V dropped 3 bases and J dropped 6; count of bases not matched to a gene: 5. This CDR3 comprises 13 residues. Per germline, CDR1 DFQATT and CDR2 SNEGSKA (reference sequence). In DNA form, the CDR3 reads TGCAGTGCTAGTCTCGAGGGGGCTCAGCCCCAGCATTTT. It specifies CSASLEGAQPQHF.

This chain uses TRBV6-4 with TRBJ2-3, with 8 bases aligning to TRBD2. V was clipped by 0 bases and J by 0 bases; unmatched bases: 2. Germline CDR1 is MRHNA and CDR2 is SNTAGT. CDR3 length equals 16 residues. CDR3 nucleotide sequence: TGTGCCAGCAGTGACTCCGCTAGCGGGAGCACAGATACGCAGTATTTT. This codes for CASSDSASGSTDTQYF.

V is TRBV19 and J is TRBJ2-3; 12 bases match TRBD2. CDR1 is LNHDA and CDR2 is SQIVND in the germline V gene (reference sequence). The CDR3 loop spans 17 amino acids. The junction had 10 bases not matched to a gene; V was cut back by 4 bases and J by 5 bases. CDR3 bases: TGTGCCAGTAGTAACCGGGCTAGCGGGGGGGCGAGAGATACGCAGTATTTT. Translated: CASSNRASGGARDTQYF.

The chain combines TRBV5-4 with TRBJ2-5; 14 bases align to TRBD2. J gave up 12 bases and V 4 bases, and 8 bases lay outside the gene matches. Germline CDR1 SGHNT, CDR2 YYREEE (reference sequence). The CDR3 is 14 amino acids. The CDR3 loop is CASSPGTSGSLEYF. DNA of the CDR3: TGTGCCAGCAGCCCCGGGACTAGCGGGAGCCTAGAGTACTTC.

The chain carries TRBV13 and TRBJ2-3, with 11 bases that match TRBD2. Germline V gene lookup returns CDR1 PRHDT and CDR2 FYEKMQ (reference sequence). The CDR3 consists of 17 residues. The trim removed 3 bases at V and 0 bases at J, leaving 5 bases unmatched. The CDR3 spells CASSFQRLAGSTDTQYF. The CDR3 DNA sequence: TGTGCCAGCAGCTTCCAACGACTAGCGGGGAGCACAGATACGCAGTATTTT.

This clone was found a few times. The rearrangement joins TRBV6-5 to TRBJ1-4; 7 bases align to TRBD1. This CDR3 is built from 15 residues. CDR1 and CDR2 from the germline V gene are MNHEY and SVGAGI. V dropped 2 bases and J dropped 8; count of bases not matched to a gene: 8. CDR3 amino acids: CASSYTSQGGEKLFF. DNA for the CDR3: TGTGCCAGCAGTTACACCTCCCAGGGGGGAGAAAAACTGTTTTTT.

The J gene is TRBJ2-5, the V gene TRBV5-1; TRBD2 matches 7 bases. This CDR3 region has 14 residues. V was pared by 2 bases and J by 5 bases, with 6 bases of the junction left unmatched. The germline V gene has CDR1 SGHRS and CDR2 YFSETQ. DNA of the CDR3: TGCGCCAGCAGCTTTTTTCGCGGGAGTGAGACCCAGTACTTC. As protein: CASSFFRGSETQYF.

This chain uses TRBV7-8 with TRBJ1-1; D is unclear. Trimming took off 5 bases at V and 1 base at J, with 11 bases between the two ends. CDR3 length equals 14 residues. Germline assignment: CDR1 SGHVS and CDR2 FQNEAQ. CDR3 loop: CASSPSEANTEAFF. In DNA, the CDR3 is TGTGCCAGCAGCCCATCAGAGGCGAACACTGAAGCTTTCTTT.

CDR3 loop: CASSLVARGRTNYGYTF. The CDR3 DNA reads as TGTGCCAGCAGCTTAGTAGCCAGGGGGCGAACTAACTATGGCTACACCTTC. V usage is TRBV7-9 and J usage is TRBJ1-2, with 8 bases lining up with TRBD1. Germline trimming cut 1 base from V and 0 bases from J; bases unmatched to any gene: 7. The CDR3 totals 17 residues. The V gene's germline CDR1 is SEHNR and CDR2 FQNEAQ (reference sequence). Full variable domain (rest looked up from reference TRBV7-9 and TRBJ1-2): DTGVSQNPRHKITKRGQNVTFRCDPISEHNRLYWYRQTLGQGPEFLTYFQNEAQLEKSRLLSDRFSAERPKGSFSTLEIQRTEQGDSAMYLCASSLVARGRTNYGYTFGSGTRLTVV.